This TCR beta chain was sequenced in a study of blood T cell repertoires in COVID-19 (dated by TCRdb to 2018 to 2021). Notes on the research overall: The collaborator samples originated in the United States, Italy and Spain and spanned the acute and convalescent phases of COVID-19. The material from the prospective study consisted of cDNA or gDNA derived from T cells, B-cell-depleted T cells, or PBMCs. Subjects who had been exposed to COVID-19, were actively infected with it, or had recovered from it provided the deeply sampled blood TCRbeta repertoires that made up the dataset. A freely available public database, intended as a resource for researchers studying the immune response to SARS-CoV-2, is where the repertoires were released. The samples were drawn from two sources: the first 160 participants of the ongoing ImmuneRACE study, and 1,000 to 1,500 subjects contributed by 6 global collaborators. The sample metadata nearly always contained a de-identified subject ID, COVID-19 status, age in years and sex. HLA class I and class II types, where available, came from metadata supplied by the sample provider rather than from assay-based typing. Broad study findings and their caveats: The amount of clinical and demographic metadata varied by source and participant and was provided uncurated.

TCRbeta CDR3 regions were amplified from genomic DNA using the immunoSEQ Assay, a bias-controlled multiplex PCR. The paper's data handling went like this. The number of nucleated cells in each sample was estimated by amplification of reference gene primers within the assay. To quantify the absolute abundance of each unique TCRbeta CDR3 rearrangement, sequence reads were collapsed and filtered. For each sample, productive Simpson clonality was calculated as the square root of Simpson's diversity index over productive rearrangements. TCRdb stores this immuneACCESS table with in-frame sequences only. Part of the clones is absent; in the studies checked, under half of the shortfall reflects unresolved V genes, and no reason is known for the rest. V, J and clone size reflect that table, while D and trimming were determined from the DNA. This sample comprises more than 250,000 clones, 84% of them detected only once. Roughly 8.6% of the sample goes to the ten largest clones.

Trimming takes 10 bases off V and 4 bases off J; junction bases not matched to a gene: 7. CDR1 is given as ENHRY and CDR2 as SYGVKD, both from the germline V gene. The CDR3 goes from the cysteine to the phenylalanine over 13 residues. Kept here is only the CDR3 DNA, which spans 39 bases and is read in frame from base 1. Each collaborating institution followed its own protocols to collect whole blood in K2EDTA tubes. For TCRbeta analysis, collaborators shipped samples in one of three forms: frozen whole blood, isolated PBMCs, or DNA extracted from either of those sample types. Turning to this clone: Its antigen is not yet known. No base-level quality is on record; no much larger clone is a single base apart.

Material: peripheral blood. The clonotype comes from a human donor in a cohort sampled during active COVID-19. This receptor chain uses TRBV10-3 and TRBJ2-7; 10 bases in between match TRBD2. The sequenced DNA: TGTGCCACGAACCTAGCGGGAGAGTACGAGCAGTACTTC. This gives the protein CATNLAGEYEQYF.